This T cell receptor beta chain comes out of a study of blood T cell repertoires in COVID-19. Study background: From T cells, B-cell-depleted T cells, or PBMCs came the material, which was cDNA or gDNA.

The V gene lost 2 bases and the J gene lost 4 bases, with 12 bases spanning the gap. Germline lookup yields CDR1 KGHDR and CDR2 SFDVKD. CDR3 length: 15 amino acids. Original analysis: Reference gene primer amplification yielded estimated nucleated cell counts. Measured with immunoSEQ multiplex PCR; TCRdb has only the in-frame clones, and not every one. Clone size and V and J calls were adopted from that table, with D and trimming inferred from the DNA. This sample has about 160,000 clones, with 75% to 90% found just once. The source material was peripheral blood. This chain joins TRBV24-1 and TRBJ2-3, with a tentative D call TRBD1 (5 bases). This TCR came from a woman older than 75 with active or convalescent COVID-19. CDR3 residues: CATSDSPSGSDTQYF. For the CDR3, the DNA is TGTGCCACCAGTGATTCCCCCTCAGGGTCAGATACGCAGTATTTT.